The TCR beta chain under discussion was sequenced for a study of Ad26.COV2.S vaccination and SARS-CoV-2 variants. Looked up from germline, CDR1 is MDHEN and CDR2 is SYDVKM. This CDR3 has 15 amino acids. The V segment lost 2 bases and the J segment 6 bases; nucleotides outside the gene matches: 8. Study results and limitations: Breadth, reportedly substantial, characterized the spike-specific CD8+ and CD4+ T cell responses after vaccination. People who got the vaccine or the placebo had similar non-spike TCR breadth. Placebo recipients showed lower spike-specific TCR breadth than vaccinees.

Concerning this clone: What it binds is not known.

Clones were sequenced by immunoSEQ multiplex PCR, and TCRdb holds only the in-frame ones, with some missing. The table lists 100,000 or so clones, around 82% of them singletons. The material sequenced was peripheral blood, taken after recovery from COVID-19. The V gene is TRBV28, the J gene TRBJ2-7; 9 bases are a match to TRBD1. The sequence derives from a human donor who had recovered from COVID-19. The CDR3 loop reads CASSLPGTGWVEQYF. For the CDR3, the DNA is TGTGCCAGCAGTTTACCCGGGACAGGGTGGGTCGAGCAGTACTTC.